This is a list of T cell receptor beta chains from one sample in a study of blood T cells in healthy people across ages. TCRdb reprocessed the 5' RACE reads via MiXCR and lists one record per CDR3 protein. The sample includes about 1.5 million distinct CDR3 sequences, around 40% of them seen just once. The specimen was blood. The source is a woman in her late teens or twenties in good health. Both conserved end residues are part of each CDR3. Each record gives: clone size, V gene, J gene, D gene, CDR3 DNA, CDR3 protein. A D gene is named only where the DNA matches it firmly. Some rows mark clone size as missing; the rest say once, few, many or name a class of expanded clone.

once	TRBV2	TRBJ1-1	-	TGTGCCAGCAGAGGACAGACCCGAGCGAACACTGAAGCTTTCTTT	CASRGQTRANTEAFF
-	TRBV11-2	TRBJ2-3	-	TGTGCCAGCAACCGCTGGGATACGCGGTATTTT	CASNRWDTRYF
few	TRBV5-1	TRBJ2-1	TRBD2	TGCGCCAGCAGCCCATCTAGCGGATCCTACAATGAGCAGTTCTTC	CASSPSSGSYNEQFF
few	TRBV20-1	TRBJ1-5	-	TGCAGTGCTAGAGCCACGATATCTGTTCCCCAGCATTTT	CSARATISVPQHF
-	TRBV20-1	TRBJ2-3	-	TGCAGTGTAGAGTTCCCGGGCACAGATACGCAGTATTTT	CSVEFPGTDTQYF
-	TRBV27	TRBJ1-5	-	TGTGCCAGCAGTCCCAATGCCAGACGGGCAGGCAATCAGCCCCAGCATTTT	CASSPNARRAGNQPQHF
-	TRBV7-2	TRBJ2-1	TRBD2	TGTGCCAGCAGCTTAACTGCTTGGGGGGGAGGTTACAATGAGCAGTTCTTC	CASSLTAWGGGYNEQFF
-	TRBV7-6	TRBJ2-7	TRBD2	TGTGCCAGCAGCTTAGGCGGGAGGGCCTTGTACGAGCAGTACTTC	CASSLGGRALYEQYF
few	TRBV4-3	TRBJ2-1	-	TGCGCCAGCAGCAAAGGATTTGCAGGGGACAATGAGCAGTTCTTC	CASSKGFAGDNEQFF
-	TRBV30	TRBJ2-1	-	TGTGCCTGGATGGCACAAGCTCTATCCTACAATGAGCAGTTCTTC	CAWMAQALSYNEQFF
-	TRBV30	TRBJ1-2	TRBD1	TGTGCCTGGAGTAAGTCCCGGGACAGGGGGCACTATGGCTACACCTTC	CAWSKSRDRGHYGYTF
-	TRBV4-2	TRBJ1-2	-	TGTGCCAGCAGCCCAGCCAGGGAAAACTATGGCTACACCTTC	CASSPARENYGYTF
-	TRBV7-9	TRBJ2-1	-	TGTGCCAGCAGCTTAGTGGTAGAGTCCTACAATGAGCAGTTCTTC	CASSLVVESYNEQFF
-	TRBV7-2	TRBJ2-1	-	TGTGCCAGCAGCTTAGCCGGGACCCGGTTTAACCCCCGGCCTTTCGTTTACAATGAGCAGTTCTTC	CASSLAGTRFNPRPFVYNEQFF